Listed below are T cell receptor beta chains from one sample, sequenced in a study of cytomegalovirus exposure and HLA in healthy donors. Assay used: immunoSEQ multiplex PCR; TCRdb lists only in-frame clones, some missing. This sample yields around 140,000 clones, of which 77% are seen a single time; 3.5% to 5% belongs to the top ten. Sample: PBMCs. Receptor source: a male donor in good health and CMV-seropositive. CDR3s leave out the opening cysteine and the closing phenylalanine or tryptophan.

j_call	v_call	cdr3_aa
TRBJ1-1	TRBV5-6	ASSSIRQPNTEAF
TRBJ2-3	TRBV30	ACSAGTGRTDTQY
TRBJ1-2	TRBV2	ASSEWGTGDGYT
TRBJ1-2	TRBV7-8	ASSLVSGAIYGYT
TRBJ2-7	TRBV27	ASSSQSGTYEQY
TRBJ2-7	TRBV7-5	GHHRGGAQPYEQY
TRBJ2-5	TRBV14	ASSQDLFPETQY
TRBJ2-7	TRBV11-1	ANPGTGTTYEQY
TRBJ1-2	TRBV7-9	SSSLPGQGNYGYT
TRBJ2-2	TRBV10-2	ASRTGGAVTGELF